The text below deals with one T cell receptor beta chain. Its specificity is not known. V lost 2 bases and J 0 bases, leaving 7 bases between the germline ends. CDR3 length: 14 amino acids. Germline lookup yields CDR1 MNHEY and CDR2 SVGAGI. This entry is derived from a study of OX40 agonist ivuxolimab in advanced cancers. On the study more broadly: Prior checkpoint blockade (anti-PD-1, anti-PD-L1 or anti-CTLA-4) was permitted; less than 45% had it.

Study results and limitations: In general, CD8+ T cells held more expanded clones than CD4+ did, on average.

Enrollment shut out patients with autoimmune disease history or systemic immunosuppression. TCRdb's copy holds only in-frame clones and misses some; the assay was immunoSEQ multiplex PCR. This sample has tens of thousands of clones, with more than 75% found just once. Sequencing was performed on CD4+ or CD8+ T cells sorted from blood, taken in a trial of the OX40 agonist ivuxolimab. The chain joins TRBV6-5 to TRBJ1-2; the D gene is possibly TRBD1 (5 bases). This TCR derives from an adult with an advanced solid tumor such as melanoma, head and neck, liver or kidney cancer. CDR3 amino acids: CASSYEGTNYGYTF. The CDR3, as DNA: TGTGCCAGCAGTTACGAGGGGACTAACTATGGCTACACCTTC.